A selection of T cell receptor beta chains follows, all from one sample in a study of CD8+ T cells in alopecia areata. Measured with immunoSEQ multiplex PCR; TCRdb has only the in-frame clones, and not every one. The table has 200,000 to 250,000 clones, about 60% seen once. The specimen was CD4+ T cells sorted from blood, collected at week 0. The receptors were sampled from a human donor with alopecia areata. Each CDR3 is given with its conserved first and last residue. The D gene is left open where the match is weak. Size values are once, few and many counts, or a class for expanded clones, and some rows have none.

TRBV18	NA	TRBD1	TRBJ1-1	CASSSPTGVVNTEAFF	TGTGCCAGCTCATCTCCGACAGGGGTCGTGAACACTGAAGCTTTCTTT
TRBV5-1	NA	TRBD2	TRBJ2-3	CASSLELAGLGDTQYF	TGCGCCAGCAGCTTGGAACTAGCGGGTCTCGGGGATACGCAGTATTTT
TRBV30	NA	NA	TRBJ1-3	CAWETRRLSNGNTIYF	TGTGCCTGGGAAACCCGGCGACTATCGAACGGAAACACCATATATTTT
TRBV29-1	few	NA	TRBJ1-4	CSVALKLGEKLFF	TGCAGCGTTGCCCTAAAGCTAGGAGAAAAACTGTTTTTT
TRBV5-6	NA	NA	TRBJ2-1	CASSYLYNEQFF	TGTGCCAGCAGCTACCTCTACAATGAGCAGTTCTTC
TRBV2	once	NA	TRBJ2-4	CASTLGQDKNIQYF	TGTGCCAGCACCCTCGGGCAGGACAAAAACATTCAGTACTTC
TRBV5-1	few	NA	TRBJ2-7	CASRPGTTSYEQYF	TGCGCCAGCAGACCCGGGACAACCTCCTACGAGCAGTACTTC
TRBV29-1	few	NA	TRBJ1-5	CNPGQYGQPQHF	TGCAACCCGGGGCAGTATGGTCAGCCCCAGCATTTT
TRBV11-2	NA	NA	TRBJ1-1	CASSSRANTEAFF	TGTGCCAGCAGCTCCAGGGCGAACACTGAAGCTTTCTTT
TRBV5-1	NA	NA	TRBJ1-1	CASSLITAQGAEAFF	TGCGCCAGCAGCTTGATAACAGCCCAAGGCGCTGAAGCTTTCTTT
TRBV29-1	NA	NA	TRBJ2-1	CSVGLALRDEQFF	TGCAGCGTTGGTTTAGCTCTCCGGGATGAGCAGTTCTTC
TRBV30	NA	NA	TRBJ1-6	CAWMPGAGSPLHF	TGTGCCTGGATGCCTGGGGCGGGGTCACCCCTCCACTTT
TRBV27	NA	TRBD2	TRBJ2-5	CASSRFTAGVSGDQETQYF	TGTGCCAGCAGTCGGTTTACTGCGGGAGTCTCTGGGGACCAAGAGACCCAGTACTTC
TRBV6-6	once	NA	TRBJ2-7	CASSSARGDEFYEQYF	TGTGCCAGCAGTTCAGCCAGGGGGGATGAATTCTACGAGCAGTACTTC
TRBV2	few	NA	TRBJ2-2	CASSEEGRLLTGELFF	TGTGCCAGCAGTGAAGAAGGGAGACTCCTCACCGGGGAGCTGTTTTTT
TRBV29-1	few	TRBD2	TRBJ2-1	CSAYAAGVYNEQFF	TGCAGCGCCTACGCAGCGGGGGTCTACAATGAGCAGTTCTTC
TRBV4-1	few	TRBD2	TRBJ2-7	CASSQNPSGQNYEQYF	TGCGCCAGCAGCCAAAACCCTAGCGGGCAGAACTACGAGCAGTACTTC
TRBV7-9	few	NA	TRBJ2-6	CASTNQGSGANVLTF	TGTGCCAGCACCAATCAGGGGTCCGGGGCCAACGTCCTGACTTTC